This T cell receptor beta chain derives from a study of OX40 agonist ivuxolimab in advanced cancers. For the study at large: Patients were infused with ivuxolimab every 2 weeks at 0.01 to 10 mg/kg. Study-level findings and limits: Certain nonresponders likewise exhibited a low normalized T-cell clonal expansion. By week 6 at 0.1 to 3.0 mg/kg, blood CD4+ and CD8+ T cells had expanded clonally.

In the case of this clone: What it recognizes is unknown.

Measured with immunoSEQ multiplex PCR; TCRdb has only the in-frame clones, and not every one. The sample records tens of thousands of clones, more than 75% being singletons. Losses at the gene ends were 5 bases for V and 6 bases for J; bases not matched to a gene: 10. There are 15 residues in the CDR3. Per the germline V gene, CDR1 is SGHDT and CDR2 is YYEEEE. Samples of blood were obtained at baseline, on cycle 4 day 1, and on cycle 7 day 1. Sequences were derived from CD4+ or CD8+ T cells sorted from blood, sampled in a trial of the OX40 agonist ivuxolimab. This sequence joins TRBV5-6 and TRBJ2-2; 7 bases fit TRBD2. The sequence was collected from an adult with an advanced solid tumor such as melanoma, head and neck, liver or kidney cancer. The CDR3 DNA reads TGTGCCAGCAGACTGAGCGGGGTGGGGGCCGGGGAGCTGTTTTTT. This encodes CASRLSGVGAGELFF.